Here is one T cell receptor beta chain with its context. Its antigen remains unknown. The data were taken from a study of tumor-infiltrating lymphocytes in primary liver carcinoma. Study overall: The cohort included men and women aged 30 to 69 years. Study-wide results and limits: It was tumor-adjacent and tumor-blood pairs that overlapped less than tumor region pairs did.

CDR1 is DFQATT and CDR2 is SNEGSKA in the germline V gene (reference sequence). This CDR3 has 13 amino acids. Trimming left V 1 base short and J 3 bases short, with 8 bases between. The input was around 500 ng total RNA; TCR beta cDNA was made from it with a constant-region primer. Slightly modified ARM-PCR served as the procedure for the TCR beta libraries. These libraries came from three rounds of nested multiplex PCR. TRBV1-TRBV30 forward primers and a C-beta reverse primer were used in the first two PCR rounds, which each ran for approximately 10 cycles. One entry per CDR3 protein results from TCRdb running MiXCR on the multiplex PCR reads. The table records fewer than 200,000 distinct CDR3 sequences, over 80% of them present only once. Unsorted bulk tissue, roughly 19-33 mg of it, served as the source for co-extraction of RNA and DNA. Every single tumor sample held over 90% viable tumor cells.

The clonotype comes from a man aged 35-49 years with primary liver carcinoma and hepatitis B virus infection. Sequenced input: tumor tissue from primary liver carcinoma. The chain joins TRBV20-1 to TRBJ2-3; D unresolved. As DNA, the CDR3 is TGCAGTGCTAGAGGTGACCCAACAGATACGCAGTATTTT. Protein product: CSARGDPTDTQYF.